Here is one TCR beta chain with its context. The authors' processing: Estimation of nucleated cell counts relied on the amplification of reference gene primers. Assay: immunoSEQ multiplex PCR; the TCRdb copy retains only in-frame clones and omits some. Clonal size and the V and J genes are those of that table, whereas D and trimming came from the DNA. The data contain a few hundred thousand clones, 80% to 90% of them singletons. These data come from a study of blood T cell repertoires in COVID-19. Study context: There were acute and convalescent COVID-19 samples, and they came from the United States, Italy and Spain. PBMCs, B-cell-depleted T cells, or T cells were the source of the cDNA or gDNA that made up the material.

The V end was cut by 0 bases, the J end by 0 bases, with 6 bases between. This CDR3 region has 16 residues. The germline V gene has CDR1 PRHDT and CDR2 FYEKMQ (reference sequence). The chain recombines TRBV13 with TRBJ1-6; D is undetermined. The sequence came from a woman between 40 and 55 years old who had recovered from COVID-19. Sequenced material: peripheral blood. The CDR3 protein is CASSLGGPSYNSPLHF. The CDR3 DNA reads TGTGCCAGCAGCTTAGGGGGCCCCTCCTATAATTCACCCCTCCACTTT.